The 32 T cell receptor beta chains reported below all come from one sample, sequenced in a study of CD8+CD57+ T cells in acquired aplastic anemia. TCR beta VDJ and CDR3 profiling used genomic DNA as template. TCRdb analysed the reads with MiXCR anew, one entry per CDR3 protein. This table holds 250,000 to 300,000 distinct CDR3 sequences, about 56% found once. The sequencing sample was made of sorted CD4+, CD8+, or CD8+CD57+ T cells (not recorded which) from PBMCs. The receptors stem from a human donor with severe aplastic anemia or a healthy control (not recorded which).

Details on this clonotype: A read error may produce the germline difference seen at one junction end. The chain uses TRBV7-6 and TRBJ2-1, with 7 bases aligning to TRBD2. Per the germline V gene, CDR1 is SGHVS and CDR2 is FNYEAQ. The CDR3 consists of 15 residues. The CDR3 here is CASSRWSSGYNEQFF. The CDR3 region has the DNA TGTGCTAGCAGCAGATGGTCTAGCGGATACAATGAGCAGTTCTTC.

This clonotype was found a few times. The V call is TRBV24-1, the J call TRBJ2-5, with D unclear. V shed 2 bases and J shed 2 bases, with 8 bases lying between them. Looked up from germline, CDR1 is KGHDR and CDR2 is SFDVKD. CDR3 length equals 14 residues. CDR3: CATSDWGSQETQYF. CDR3 bases: TGTGCCACCAGTGATTGGGGATCTCAAGAGACCCAGTACTTC.

The chain is built from TRBV10-3 and TRBJ2-7; 9 bases map to TRBD1. There are 15 residues in the CDR3. The junction had 7 bases not matched to a gene; V was cut back by 4 bases and J by 3 bases. CDR1 ENHRY and CDR2 SYGVKD come from the germline V gene. CDR3: CAISGGDRAVYEQYF. In DNA form, the CDR3 reads TGTGCCATCAGTGGTGGGGACAGGGCGGTCTACGAGCAGTACTTC.

The chain has TRBV19 and TRBJ2-3; D is undetermined. Germline V gene sequence: CDR1 LNHDA, CDR2 SQIVND (reference sequence). CDR3 length: 10 amino acids. The V end was cut by 4 bases, the J end by 6 bases, with 2 bases between. CDR3 protein: CASSSDTQYF. Written as DNA, the CDR3 is TGTGCCAGTAGTAGTGATACGCAGTATTTT.

This chain connects TRBV5-1 to TRBJ1-1, with 7 bases lining up with TRBD1. Germline CDR1 and CDR2: SGHRS and YFSETQ. Trimming took 2 bases from V and 5 from J; bases not matched to a gene: 6. The CDR3 loop spans 14 amino acids. CDR3 nucleotides: TGCGCCAGCAGCTTTCAAACAGGGGAGACTGAAGCTTTCTTT. Its protein is CASSFQTGETEAFF.

The sample holds many counts of this clonotype. DNA of the CDR3: TGCAGTGCTAGACCAACGAGGGGTTATAGCAATCAGCCCCAGCATTTT. The encoded protein is CSARPTRGYSNQPQHF. The chain is built from TRBV20-1 and TRBJ1-5, with D tentatively TRBD1 (5 bases). This CDR3 contains 16 residues. Germline V CDR1 and CDR2: DFQATT, SNEGSKA (reference sequence). V shed 2 bases and J shed 0 bases, with 14 bases lying between them.

The rearrangement links TRBV7-3 to TRBJ2-5, with 7 bases identical to TRBD2. Germline CDR1 is SGHTA and CDR2 is FQGTGA. The CDR3 loop spans 13 amino acids. The trim removed 4 bases at V and 5 bases at J, leaving 4 bases unmatched. The CDR3 region is CASSYNGGETQYF. The CDR3 bases are TGTGCCAGCAGCTATAACGGGGGGGAGACCCAGTACTTC.

The V and J genes are TRBV7-9 and TRBJ1-5; D remains ambiguous. Germline values: CDR1 SEHNR, CDR2 FQNEAQ (reference sequence). This CDR3 is 15 amino acids long. Trimming stripped 0 bases from V and 4 bases from J, with 10 bases between. CDR3 region: CASSLARLGNQPQHF. DNA of the CDR3: TGTGCCAGCAGCTTAGCGAGGTTAGGGAATCAGCCCCAGCATTTT.

This clonotype has a count of ten or more. The gene calls are TRBV9 and TRBJ2-1; TRBD2 matches 14 bases. The CDR3 covers 20 residues. Trimming took 0 bases from V and 0 from J; bases not matched to a gene: 8. Germline CDR1 SGDLS, CDR2 YYNGEE. This CDR3 is CASSVEIGLAGGLSYNEQFF. The CDR3, as DNA: TGTGCCAGCAGCGTAGAGATCGGACTAGCGGGGGGCCTCTCCTACAATGAGCAGTTCTTC.

This chain uses TRBV7-9 with TRBJ1-1; D remains ambiguous. This CDR3 has 14 residues. V was trimmed by 1 base and J by 6 bases, leaving 12 bases between them. Germline V gives CDR1 SEHNR, CDR2 FQNEAQ (reference sequence). The CDR3 loop is CASSLVAGIPEAFF. The CDR3 DNA is TGTGCCAGCAGCTTAGTTGCGGGAATCCCTGAAGCTTTCTTT. Full variable domain (rest looked up from reference TRBV7-9 and TRBJ1-1): DTGVSQNPRHKITKRGQNVTFRCDPISEHNRLYWYRQTLGQGPEFLTYFQNEAQLEKSRLLSDRFSAERPKGSFSTLEIQRTEQGDSAMYLCASSLVAGIPEAFFGQGTRLTVV.

The chain carries TRBV20-1 and TRBJ2-7, with 8 nucleotides matching TRBD2. The CDR3 has 15 amino acids. Trimming took 3 bases from V and 3 from J; bases not matched to a gene: 10. Germline V lookup: CDR1 DFQATT, CDR2 SNEGSKA (reference sequence). The CDR3 region is CSARVSRLANYEQYF. The CDR3, as DNA: TGCAGTGCTAGGGTTTCGAGACTAGCGAACTACGAGCAGTACTTC.

The chain joins TRBV18 to TRBJ2-1; D unresolved. Germline CDR1 and CDR2: KGHSH and LQKENI. V was shortened by 5 bases and J by 9 bases, with 14 bases between the two germline ends. This CDR3 region has 13 residues. The CDR3 DNA sequence: TGTGCCAGCTCAGAAGATGCAGGTACTGAGCAGTTCTTC. Translation gives CASSEDAGTEQFF.

The rearrangement uses TRBV9 and TRBJ1-1; possibly TRBD1 for D (6 bases). Trimming stripped 0 bases from V and 3 bases from J, with 33 bases between. The CDR3 spans 22 residues. CDR1 SGDLS and CDR2 YYNGEE come from the germline V gene. The DNA of the CDR3 is TGTGCCAGCAGCGTAGGGTTGTCGGGACAACTCCTTCCTGGGGATTTCGACACTGAAGCTTTCTTT. Translation: CASSVGLSGQLLPGDFDTEAFF.

Points on this clonotype: One end of the junction does not line up with germline, which may come from a read error. V is TRBV6-5 and J is TRBJ2-3; D gene uncertain. Germline loops: CDR1 MNHEY, CDR2 SVGAGI. CDR3 size: 17 residues. DNA for the CDR3: TGTGCCAGCAGTCCGATTTACTCACTCGTCAACACAGAAACGCAGTATTTT. It encodes CASSPIYSLVNTETQYF.

This clonotype was observed many times. This sequence joins TRBV6-5 and TRBJ2-2; D possibly matches TRBD1 or TRBD2 (5 bases each). CDR1 is MNHEY and CDR2 is SVGAGI in the germline V gene. Trimming took 6 bases from V and 6 from J, leaving 17 bases between them. The CDR3 contains 15 residues. CDR3 protein: CASRAPGPLSGELFF. CDR3 nucleotides: TGTGCCAGCAGGGCCCCGGGACCACTTTCCGGGGAGCTGTTTTTT.

V and J are TRBV5-1 and TRBJ2-3, with D possibly TRBD2 on 5 matching bases. Deletions cut 4 bases from V and 0 bases from J, with 15 bases between. Germline CDR1 SGHRS, CDR2 YFSETQ. This CDR3 spans 16 amino acids. Here the CDR3 reads CASSHASGTSTDTQYF. CDR3 coding DNA: TGCGCCAGCAGCCACGCAAGCGGAACTAGCACAGATACGCAGTATTTT.

The CDR3: CASSPYPIREGLYNEQFF. The CDR3, as DNA: TGTGCCAGCAGCCCCTACCCCATCCGGGAGGGCCTCTACAATGAGCAGTTCTTC. The rearrangement links TRBV11-2 to TRBJ2-1; TRBD2 matches 8 bases. Germline CDR1 and CDR2: SGHAT and FQNNGV. This CDR3 region has 18 residues. Trimming took 5 bases from V and 3 from J; bases not matched to a gene: 15. The full variable domain, completed using reference TRBV11-2 and TRBJ2-1, is EAGVAQSPRYKIIEKRQSVAFWCNPISGHATLYWYQQILGQGPKLLIQFQNNGVVDDSQLPKDRFSAERLKGVDSTLKIQPAKLEDSAVYLCASSPYPIREGLYNEQFFGPGTRLTVL.

The V and J genes are TRBV19 and TRBJ2-5; D may be TRBD1 (5 bases). The CDR3 contains 11 residues. The germline gives CDR1 LNHDA, CDR2 SQIVND (reference sequence). V lost 8 bases and J 7 bases, leaving 11 bases between the germline ends. For the CDR3, the DNA is TGTGCCAGTCGCAGGGAAGGGACCCAGTACTTC. Encoded protein: CASRREGTQYF.

The chain employs TRBV24-1 and TRBJ2-1; 14 nucleotides match TRBD2. In germline, CDR1 is KGHDR, CDR2 SFDVKD. Trimming removed 0 bases from V and 5 bases from J; junction bases left unmatched: 5. This CDR3 has 18 amino acids. The CDR3 DNA is TGTGCCACCAGTGATTTGGGAGGACTAGCGGGAGGCCACAATGAGCAGTTCTTC. Encoded protein: CATSDLGGLAGGHNEQFF.

About this clonotype itself: An end of the junction does not agree with germline; a read error may underlie this. The J gene is TRBJ2-7, the V gene TRBV7-2, with TRBD2 matching 13 bases. CDR1 SGHTA and CDR2 FQGNSA come from the germline V gene. This CDR3 is 13 amino acids long. CDR3 DNA sequence: TGTGCCAGCAGCTTCGGGACTAGCGGGAAATTCCACTTC. The encoded protein is CASSFGTSGKFHF.

The chain couples TRBV15 to TRBJ1-3, with 9 bases lining up with TRBD1. The CDR3 is 15 residues long. V lost 5 bases and J lost 8; bases outside the gene matches: 10. Germline CDR1 reads LNHNV; CDR2 reads YYDKDF (reference sequence). CDR3: CATSSPGTGIDTIYF. In DNA, the CDR3 is TGTGCCACCAGCTCCCCCGGGACAGGGATAGACACCATATATTTT.

J is TRBJ2-3 and V is TRBV5-1, with 13 bases identical to TRBD2. The CDR3 spans 16 residues. The germline V gene has CDR1 SGHRS and CDR2 YFSETQ. Trimming at V came to 4 bases and at J to 4 bases, leaving 6 bases not matched to a gene. CDR3 in DNA: TGCGCCAGCAGCCACAGACTAGCGGGGGGCCCAGATACGCAGTATTTT. Its translation: CASSHRLAGGPDTQYF.

A few counts support this clonotype. V is TRBV20-1 and J is TRBJ1-2; the D gene is possibly TRBD1 (5 bases). The germline gives CDR1 DFQATT, CDR2 SNEGSKA (reference sequence). Trimming removed 2 bases from V and 4 bases from J, with 8 bases in between. CDR3 length equals 12 residues. CDR3 nucleotide sequence: TGCAGTGCTAGATGGACAATCTATGGCTACACCTTC. Amino acids: CSARWTIYGYTF.

This clonotype was seen ten or more times. The chain has TRBV10-3 and TRBJ2-7; TRBD1 agrees at 9 bases. The CDR3 length is 14 residues. Germline V CDR1 and CDR2: ENHRY, SYGVKD. V gave up 5 bases and J gave up 1 base; unmatched junction bases: 3. In DNA, the CDR3 is TGTGCCATCAGTCCCGGGACAGGGTCCTACGAGCAGTACTTC. This codes for CAISPGTGSYEQYF.

The sample holds one count of this clonotype. V is TRBV5-1 and J is TRBJ2-7, with D unresolved. Per the germline V gene, CDR1 is SGHRS and CDR2 is YFSETQ. The V end lost 0 bases, the J end lost 7 bases, and 14 bases lay between the germline ends. The CDR3 totals 14 residues. The CDR3 sequence: CASSLVSADGEQYF. Here the CDR3 DNA reads TGCGCCAGCAGCTTGGTCTCAGCCGACGGGGAGCAGTACTTC.

Concerning this clonotype itself: One base away lies a much larger clone, so this may be a sequencing read error. The chain is built from TRBV5-5 and TRBJ1-4; 10 nucleotides line up with TRBD1. V dropped 4 bases and J dropped 3; count of bases not matched to a gene: 6. The CDR3 has 16 amino acids. Germline V lookup: CDR1 SGHKS, CDR2 YYEKEE (reference sequence). The DNA for the CDR3 is TGTGCCAGCAGCACCTGGGACAGGGGAGCTAATGAAAAACTGTTTTTT. This encodes CASSTWDRGANEKLFF.

This clonotype has at least ten counts. The V gene is TRBV5-1, the J gene TRBJ1-3; 8 bases map to TRBD1. The germline gives CDR1 SGHRS, CDR2 YFSETQ. This CDR3 region has 18 residues. Germline trimming cut 2 bases from V and 0 bases from J; bases unmatched to any gene: 10. The CDR3, as DNA: TGCGCCAGCAGCTTTACCGGACAGGGCTCAGTCTCTGGAAACACCATATATTTT. This translates into CASSFTGQGSVSGNTIYF.

This clonotype was observed at least ten times. Written as DNA, the CDR3 is TGTGCCAGCAGCCCAAGGGCCTCTAGCGGGTACAATGAGCAGTTCTTC. Translating gives CASSPRASSGYNEQFF. The chain couples TRBV13 to TRBJ2-1; 8 nucleotides agree with TRBD2. The CDR3 sequence is 16 residues long. Germline V gene lookup returns CDR1 PRHDT and CDR2 FYEKMQ (reference sequence). The V and J ends lost 5 bases and 4 bases, in that order; junction bases with no gene match: 10.

This clonotype was picked up many times. V and J are TRBV5-1 and TRBJ1-2; a possible D gene is TRBD1 (5 bases). There are 15 residues in the CDR3. The V end lost 1 base, the J end lost 7 bases, and 17 bases lay between the germline ends. The germline gives CDR1 SGHRS, CDR2 YFSETQ. This CDR3 reads CASSLPDDGAAGYTF. The CDR3 bases are TGCGCCAGCAGCTTGCCTGATGACGGGGCTGCTGGCTACACCTTC. Full variable domain (missing parts from reference TRBV5-1 and TRBJ1-2): KAGVTQTPRYLIKTRGQQVTLSCSPISGHRSVSWYQQTPGQGLQFLFEYFSETQRNKGNFPGRFSGRQFSNSRSEMNVSTLELGDSALYLCASSLPDDGAAGYTFGSGTRLTVV.

The rearrangement links TRBV6-5 to TRBJ1-2; D perhaps matches TRBD1 (6 bases). The germline V and J ends were trimmed by 2 bases and 7 bases, with 8 bases remaining between them. This CDR3 has 12 amino acids. CDR1 and CDR2 (germline): MNHEY, SVGAGI. CDR3 loop: CASSYGTFGYTF. CDR3 sequence (DNA): TGTGCCAGCAGTTACGGGACATTTGGCTACACCTTC.

This clonotype has only one observation. The V gene is TRBV29-1, the J gene TRBJ1-5; TRBD1 matches 7 bases. Trimming removed 4 bases from V and 3 bases from J; junction bases left unmatched: 3. The CDR3 covers 13 residues. CDR1 is SQVTM and CDR2 is ANQGSEA in the germline V gene. This CDR3 is CSVGQGNNQPQHF. The CDR3 coding sequence is TGCAGCGTTGGACAGGGCAACAATCAGCCCCAGCATTTT.

At least ten counts were recorded for this clonotype. The chain recombines TRBV9 with TRBJ1-1, with TRBD1 identical over 12 bases. This CDR3 has 17 amino acids. V dropped 0 bases and J dropped 7; count of bases not matched to a gene: 10. Germline V lookup: CDR1 SGDLS, CDR2 YYNGEE. The CDR3, as DNA: TGTGCCAGCAGCGTAGATGGGACAGGGGGCCTGTTGGATGAAGCTTTCTTT. Protein sequence: CASSVDGTGGLLDEAFF.